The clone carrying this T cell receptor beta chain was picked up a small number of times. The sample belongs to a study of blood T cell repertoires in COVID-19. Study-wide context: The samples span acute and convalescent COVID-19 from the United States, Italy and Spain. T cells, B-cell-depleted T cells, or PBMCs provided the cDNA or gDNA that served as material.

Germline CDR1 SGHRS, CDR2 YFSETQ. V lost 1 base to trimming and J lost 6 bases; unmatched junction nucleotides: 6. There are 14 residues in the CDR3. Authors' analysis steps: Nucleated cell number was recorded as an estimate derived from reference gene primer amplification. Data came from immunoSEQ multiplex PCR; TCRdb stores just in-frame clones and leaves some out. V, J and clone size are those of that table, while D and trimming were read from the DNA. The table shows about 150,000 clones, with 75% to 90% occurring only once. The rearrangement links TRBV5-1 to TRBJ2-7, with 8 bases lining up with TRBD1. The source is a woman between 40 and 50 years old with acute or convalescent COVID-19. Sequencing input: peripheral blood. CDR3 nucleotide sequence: TGCGCCAGCAGCTTGTATTCCGACAGGGGCGAGCAGTACTTC. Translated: CASSLYSDRGEQYF.